This is a list of T cell receptor beta chains from one sample in a study of blood T cell repertoires in COVID-19. This table comes from immunoSEQ multiplex PCR, and its TCRdb copy is limited to in-frame clones, with some not included. The table shows 55,000 or so clones, with approximately 85% occurring only once. The source material was peripheral blood. The origin of the receptors is a human donor in a cohort sampled during active COVID-19. CDR3s include the opening cysteine and the closing phenylalanine or tryptophan. The D gene is left open where the match is weak. For some rows the clone size is stated as once, few or many, or as a class when expanded; others skip it.

J gene,D gene,clone size,V gene,CDR3 protein,CDR3 DNA
TRBJ2-7,NA,NA,TRBV6-5,CASSRTGSSYEQYF,TGTGCCAGCAGCCGCACCGGGAGCTCCTACGAGCAGTACTTC
TRBJ1-1,NA,NA,TRBV5-1,CASSLTDMNTEAFF,TGCGCCAGCAGCTTGACAGACATGAACACTGAAGCTTTCTTT
TRBJ1-1,TRBD1,NA,TRBV30,CAWSFPWGQGIPEAFF,TGTGCCTGGAGTTTCCCCTGGGGACAGGGGATCCCTGAAGCTTTCTTT
TRBJ2-5,TRBD1,NA,TRBV5-1,CASDQGAGETQYF,TGCGCCAGCGACCAGGGGGCAGGGGAGACCCAGTACTTC
TRBJ1-3,NA,NA,TRBV19,CARTFGGGAGNTIYF,TGTGCCAGGACTTTTGGAGGAGGGGCGGGAAACACCATATATTTT
TRBJ1-1,TRBD1,NA,TRBV6-2/TRBV6-3,CASSYVTGSTEAFF,TGTGCCAGCAGTTACGTGACAGGGTCCACTGAAGCTTTCTTT
TRBJ2-5,NA,few,TRBV28,CASSSPGQGRETQYF,TGTGCCAGCAGTTCCCCCGGGCAGGGCAGAGAGACCCAGTACTTC
TRBJ2-5,NA,NA,TRBV10-2,CASSVNREETQYF,TGCGCCAGCAGTGTAAACAGGGAAGAGACCCAGTACTTC
TRBJ2-5,NA,once,TRBV5-1,CASSFFTTGKETQYF,TGCGCCAGCAGCTTCTTTACCACAGGGAAAGAGACCCAGTACTTC
TRBJ2-3,TRBD2,once,TRBV5-1,CASSPTRTSGRQDTQYF,TGCGCCAGCAGCCCTACCCGGACTAGCGGGAGGCAAGATACGCAGTATTTT
TRBJ1-6,TRBD1,NA,TRBV28,CASSPMRTGPFWFNSPLHF,TGTGCCAGCAGTCCTATGAGGACAGGGCCCTTCTGGTTTAATTCACCCCTCCACTTT
TRBJ2-5,TRBD2,NA,TRBV18,CASSSSSGETQYF,TGTGCCAGCTCCTCTTCTAGCGGAGAGACCCAGTACTTC
TRBJ2-7,NA,once,TRBV25-1,CASSEEGGLPYEQYF,TGTGCCAGCAGTGAAGAAGGAGGACTTCCCTACGAGCAGTACTTC
TRBJ2-1,NA,NA,TRBV4-1,CASSQLDSLAAGSYNEQFF,TGCGCCAGCAGCCAACTGGACAGTTTGGCCGCCGGCTCCTACAATGAGCAGTTCTTC
TRBJ2-1,TRBD2,NA,TRBV7-2,CASSWDYSYNEQFF,TGTGCCAGCAGCTGGGACTACTCCTACAATGAGCAGTTCTTC
TRBJ2-7,NA,NA,TRBV29-1,CSVRASSYEQYF,TGCAGCGTCCGAGCGAGCTCCTACGAGCAGTACTTC
TRBJ2-3,NA,few,TRBV19,CASSKGWLRGRSSADTQYF,TGTGCCAGTAGTAAAGGGTGGTTGCGAGGCCGGTCTAGCGCAGATACGCAGTATTTT
TRBJ1-4,NA,NA,TRBV5-5,CASSFGLEKLFF,TGTGCCAGCAGCTTTGGGCTTGAAAAACTGTTTTTT
TRBJ2-7,NA,NA,TRBV28,CASTGPGRGSNEQYF,TGTGCCAGCACCGGCCCGGGGAGAGGAAGCAACGAGCAGTACTTC
TRBJ2-3,NA,NA,TRBV7-2,CASSSNRVGTDTQYF,TGTGCCAGCAGCTCCAACAGGGTCGGCACAGATACGCAGTATTTT
TRBJ1-4,NA,NA,TRBV7-8,CASSSTGTTNEKLFF,TGTGCCAGCAGCTCTACAGGGACAACTAATGAAAAACTGTTTTTT
TRBJ2-3,NA,NA,TRBV5-1,CASSLEGRGGRDTQYF,TGCGCCAGCAGCTTGGAGGGCCGAGGGGGAAGAGATACGCAGTATTTT
TRBJ1-3,NA,NA,TRBV6-5,CASSYSSPISGNTIYF,TGTGCCAGCAGTTACTCGAGTCCTATCTCTGGAAACACCATATATTTT
TRBJ1-2,NA,NA,TRBV5-1,CASRQNPTGSYGYTF,TGCGCCAGCAGACAAAACCCCACAGGGTCCTATGGCTACACCTTC
TRBJ2-7,TRBD1,NA,TRBV27,CASSPIGTGSYEQYF,TGTGCCAGCAGTCCCATCGGGACAGGGTCCTACGAGCAGTACTTC